The clone carrying this T cell receptor (beta chain) was picked up a small number of times. TCRdb's copy holds only in-frame clones and misses some; the assay was immunoSEQ multiplex PCR. The sample has roughly 17,000 clones, approximately 80% seen once. The sample comes from a study of Tregs in tolerant kidney transplant recipients. This CDR3 spans 13 amino acids. Germline assignment: CDR1 LNHDA and CDR2 SQIVND (reference sequence). Trimming cost V 5 bases and J 7 bases, with 12 bases left between them. CD4+CD25+CD127- Tregs, CD4+CD25- non-Tregs, CD4 and CD8 cells were sorted. The TCR comes from a human donor in good health. Sequenced material: Tregs from blood. This rearrangement joins TRBV19 to TRBJ1-5; a possible D gene is TRBD1 (5 bases). Written as DNA, the CDR3 is TGTGCCAGTAGTCGCCAGGGAGGGCAGCCCCAGCATTTT. Translated, it gives CASSRQGGQPQHF.